This is a list of T cell receptor beta chains from one sample in a study of cytomegalovirus exposure and HLA in healthy donors. Here immunoSEQ multiplex PCR was the method, and the copy in TCRdb shows in-frame clones only, minus some. Of 100,000 or so clones listed, around four fifths were seen once; the top ten hold about 4%. The sequencing sample was made of PBMCs. All receptors derive from a middle-aged man in good health and CMV-seronegative. Both conserved end residues are trimmed from each CDR3. Fields, in order: D gene, V gene, CDR3 protein. D genes are given only for firm matches.

- | TRBV7-2 | ASSKDSGGLNEKLF
- | TRBV15 | ATSRDRGRNTIY
TRBD1 | TRBV10-1 | ATLKTGEMEAF
- | TRBV6-1 | ASRPENRVAQAF
- | TRBV6-5 | ASSYSPEAYNEQF
TRBD1 | TRBV2 | ASNGQGDQPQH
TRBD1 | TRBV9 | ASSPGTGGSYEQY
- | TRBV6-4 | ASSDRDVAF
- | TRBV2 | ASSEQGPNYGYT
- | TRBV7-9 | ASSQNSPGAEAF
- | TRBV5-4 | ASSLKAGTQY
- | TRBV4-1 | ASSQDGSGNTGELF
TRBD2 | TRBV2 | ASKEIVAGGHTDTQY
TRBD1 | TRBV10-1 | ASSLGTGVTEAF
TRBD1 | TRBV7-9 | SSSLGRGPTEAF
TRBD1 | TRBV7-9 | ASSYTGDTEAF
TRBD1 | TRBV6-1 | ASSGTGGGDEQF
- | TRBV11-3 | ASSLQMNTEAF
- | TRBV21-1 | ASSTRDSSYNSPLH
TRBD2 | TRBV5-4 | ASSLTSGGEETQY
- | TRBV4-2 | ASSQRSGGTEAF
- | TRBV29-1 | SGEGDEKLF
TRBD1 | TRBV7-2 | ASSFVAGGNQPQH
- | TRBV11-2 | ASSQDSPLH
- | TRBV5-6 | ASSQPTENTEAF
- | TRBV5-4 | ASSPPEALIRDGYT
- | TRBV27 | ASSLSQAPGNTIY
TRBD2 | TRBV5-1 | ASSFSGTREETQY
TRBD1 | TRBV5-1 | ASSLGQGRLITEAF
TRBD1 | TRBV6-6 | ASSYTGAEAF
- | TRBV19 | ASSIGIIDNSPLH
TRBD2 | TRBV2 | ASTSRTSGHLYNEQF
TRBD1 | TRBV5-1 | ASSSEPTGDYGYT
- | TRBV2 | ASSQTEIYGYT
- | TRBV5-1 | ASSLGQYNEQF
TRBD2 | TRBV5-6 | ASTSSTSGGAATQY
- | TRBV12-5 | ASGIEDYGYT
TRBD2 | TRBV18 | ASSPEGLAGGDEQF
- | TRBV27 | ASSIRVPPPYEQY
TRBD2 | TRBV28 | ASSSVLVAGGNEQF
TRBD1 | TRBV5-1 | ASRFTTGDSYGYT
TRBD1 | TRBV9 | ASSVGGQGSQETQY
TRBD1 | TRBV15 | ATSTLTGDGYT
TRBD1 | TRBV7-8 | ASSSRDRGTEAF
TRBD1 | TRBV6-5 | ASSYYRGRDNEQF
- | TRBV15 | ATSRGAVGQPQH
TRBD1 | TRBV7-8 | ASSLVGGNRGGASYGYT
- | TRBV14 | ASSQVGPDEQY
TRBD1 | TRBV5-6 | ASSLWPGQRY
- | TRBV18 | ASSPTDNYGYT
TRBD2 | TRBV14 | ASTLFAGGISTDTQY
- | TRBV5-1 | ASSLASASTDTQY
- | TRBV7-9 | ASSFAGYQPQH